The sequence of this TCR beta chain was determined in a study of blood T cell repertoires in COVID-19. The wider study: There were acute and convalescent COVID-19 samples, and they came from the United States, Italy and Spain. PBMCs, B-cell-depleted T cells, or T cells provided the cDNA or gDNA that made up the material.

Per the germline V gene, CDR1 is LGHNA and CDR2 is YNFKEQ. V lost 0 bases, J lost 5 bases, and 21 bases lay in between. The CDR3 consists of 18 residues. A Seattle source enrolled patients during active infection and followed them longitudinally. Original analysis: Amplification from reference gene primers served as the basis for estimated nucleated cell counts. Using immunoSEQ multiplex PCR, the repertoire was profiled, and TCRdb retains in-frame clones only, with some absent. That table gives V, J and clone size, and the DNA gave D and trimming. The top ten clones hold 2.1% of a sample with about 49,000 clones, around 86% of them seen once.

The sample consisted of peripheral blood. The chain carries TRBV4-2 and TRBJ2-3; D is possibly TRBD2 (7 bases). This clonotype was obtained from a woman at least 80 years old with COVID-19, enrolled during active disease. In DNA form, the CDR3 reads TGTGCCAGCAGCCAAGATAGGGGGGGGCGAGGAGGACGAGATACGCAGTATTTT. As protein: CASSQDRGGRGGRDTQYF.